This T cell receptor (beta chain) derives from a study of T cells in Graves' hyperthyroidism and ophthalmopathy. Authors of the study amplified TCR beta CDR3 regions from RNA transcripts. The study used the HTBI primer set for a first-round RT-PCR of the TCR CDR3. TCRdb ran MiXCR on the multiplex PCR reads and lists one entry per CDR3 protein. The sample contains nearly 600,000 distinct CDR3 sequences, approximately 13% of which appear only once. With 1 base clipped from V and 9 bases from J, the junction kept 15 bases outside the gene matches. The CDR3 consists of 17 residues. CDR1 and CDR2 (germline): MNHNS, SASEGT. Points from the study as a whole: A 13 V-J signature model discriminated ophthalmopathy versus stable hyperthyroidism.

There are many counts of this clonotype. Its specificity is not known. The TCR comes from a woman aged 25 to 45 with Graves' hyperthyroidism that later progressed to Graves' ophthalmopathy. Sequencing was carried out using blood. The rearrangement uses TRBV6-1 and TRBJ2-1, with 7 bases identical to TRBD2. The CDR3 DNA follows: TGTGCCAGCAGTGAAGATGGACTAGTCGGGGGTAGCGGTGAGCAGTTCTTC. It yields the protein CASSEDGLVGGSGEQFF.